Below are 29 T cell receptor beta chains sequenced from a single sample in a study of blood T cell repertoires in COVID-19. TCRdb's table, derived via immunoSEQ multiplex PCR, lists solely in-frame clones and lacks some. The data hold some 180,000 clones, with roughly 88% observed a single time. Input material: peripheral blood. Receptors originate from a human donor in a cohort sampled during active COVID-19.

This chain uses TRBV28 with TRBJ2-1; no definite D call. This CDR3 has 13 residues. The V gene's germline CDR1 is MDHEN and CDR2 SYDVKM. V lost 4 bases, J lost 10 bases, and 14 bases lay in between. The CDR3 sequence is CASSSLTPGEQFF. The CDR3 nucleotides are TGTGCCAGCAGTTCCCTTACACCAGGAGAGCAGTTCTTC.

The chain recombines TRBV6-5 with TRBJ2-7; 10 nucleotides agree with TRBD1. Trimming removed 6 bases from V and 3 bases from J; junction bases left unmatched: 8. Germline V gene lookup returns CDR1 MNHEY and CDR2 SVGAGI. The CDR3 runs to 15 residues. CDR3 in amino acids: CASRKSDRGIYEQYF. The DNA of the CDR3 is TGTGCCAGCAGAAAGTCGGACAGGGGGATCTACGAGCAGTACTTC.

The chain has TRBV7-9 and TRBJ2-2; D might be TRBD2 (5 bases). The length of the CDR3 is 14 residues. Looked up from germline, CDR1 is SEHNR and CDR2 is FQNEAQ (reference sequence). V gave up 3 bases and J gave up 3 bases, with 8 bases separating them. CDR3: CASSFLADTGELFF. The CDR3 DNA is TGTGCCAGCAGCTTCCTAGCTGACACCGGGGAGCTGTTTTTT.

The chain carries TRBV29-1 and TRBJ2-1; 13 bases map to TRBD2. The CDR3 is made up of 13 amino acids. CDR1 is SQVTM, CDR2 ANQGSEA, per germline. V lost 7 bases, J lost 12 bases, and 9 bases stayed unmatched. The CDR3 protein is CSGGLAGVYWQFF. CDR3 bases: TGCAGCGGTGGACTAGCGGGAGTTTATTGGCAGTTCTTC.

J is TRBJ2-7 and V is TRBV18; 7 nucleotides line up with TRBD2. The CDR3 covers 14 residues. Germline CDR1 is KGHSH and CDR2 is LQKENI. V was clipped by 5 bases and J by 2 bases; unmatched bases: 6. CDR3 nucleotide sequence: TGTGCCAGCTCATCGTCCGCGGGGGCCTACGAGCAGTACTTC. It yields the protein CASSSSAGAYEQYF.

This chain connects TRBV15 to TRBJ2-5, with 8 bases that match TRBD1. The CDR3 runs 14 residues. V gave up 5 bases and J gave up 5 bases; unmatched junction bases: 7. The germline CDR1 and CDR2 sequences are LNHNV and YYDKDF (reference sequence). The CDR3 bases are TGTGCCACCAGCGCCCAGACAGGGGCCGAGACCCAGTACTTC. Protein product: CATSAQTGAETQYF.

The chain recombines TRBV7-9 with TRBJ1-1; TRBD1 might be the D (6 bases). V lost 4 bases, J lost 6 bases, and 18 bases lay in between. CDR3 size: 15 residues. CDR1 is SEHNR and CDR2 is FQNEAQ in the germline V gene (reference sequence). This chain's CDR3 is CASSSSGTGFAEAFF. The CDR3, as DNA: TGTGCCAGCAGCTCCTCCGGTACAGGGTTCGCTGAAGCTTTCTTT.

The chain has TRBV30 and TRBJ1-2, with 9 bases lining up with TRBD1. The CDR3 has 11 residues. Unmatched junction bases numbered 5, after V lost 5 bases and J lost 10 bases. Germline CDR1 GTSNPN, CDR2 SVGIG (reference sequence). DNA for the CDR3: TGTGCCTGGGCCAACAGGGGGCACTACACCTTC. This encodes CAWANRGHYTF.

This sequence joins TRBV6-5 and TRBJ2-7; D might be TRBD1 (6 bases). CDR1 and CDR2 (germline): MNHEY, SVGAGI. The CDR3 has 13 amino acids. V gave up 2 bases and J gave up 2 bases, with 7 bases separating them. The CDR3 loop reads CASSYGDTYEQYF. The CDR3, as DNA: TGTGCCAGCAGTTACGGGGACACCTACGAGCAGTACTTC.

The chain carries TRBV29-1 and TRBJ2-7, with TRBD2 matching 7 bases. This CDR3 has 10 residues. V lost 7 bases and J lost 6; bases outside the gene matches: 3. Per germline, CDR1 SQVTM and CDR2 ANQGSEA. The CDR3 DNA is TGCAGCGCCCGACTAGCCGAGCAGTACTTC. This codes for CSARLAEQYF.

This clone was counted once. This chain joins TRBV3-1 (or the pseudogene TRBV3-2) and TRBJ2-2; D is perhaps TRBD2 (5 bases). CDR1 and CDR2 (germline): LGHDT, YNNKEL (reference sequence). The CDR3 extends over 14 amino acids. Trimming cost V 4 bases and J 7 bases, with 13 bases left between them. CDR3 coding DNA: TGTGCCAGCAGCCGTACTAGTCCCCGCGGGGAGCTGTTTTTT. Protein product: CASSRTSPRGELFF.

The V gene is TRBV5-4, the J gene TRBJ1-1; 7 bases align to TRBD1. Germline loops: CDR1 SGHNT, CDR2 YYREEE (reference sequence). V lost 0 bases and J lost 4; bases outside the gene matches: 6. This CDR3 contains 15 residues. CDR3 loop: CASSLGGQVGTEAFF. CDR3 DNA sequence: TGTGCCAGCAGCTTGGGAGGACAGGTGGGCACTGAAGCTTTCTTT.

The chain uses TRBV28 and TRBJ2-2; TRBD2 aligns across 10 bases. Germline trimming cut 5 bases from V and 1 base from J; bases unmatched to any gene: 7. The CDR3 loop spans 17 amino acids. Germline CDR1 is MDHEN and CDR2 is SYDVKM. The CDR3 loop reads CASSPKTSGWNTGELFF. In nucleotides, the CDR3 is TGTGCCAGCAGTCCCAAGACTAGCGGGTGGAACACCGGGGAGCTGTTTTTT.

The chain combines TRBV30 with TRBJ1-3; no clear D. Germline-derived CDR1 and CDR2 are GTSNPN and SVGIG (reference sequence). V lost 3 bases, J lost 0 bases, and 9 bases lay in between. The length of the CDR3 is 14 residues. In DNA, the CDR3 is TGTGCCTGGAGGCCCAGACTCTCTGGAAACACCATATATTTT. Translating it yields CAWRPRLSGNTIYF.

The CDR3 here is CASNPTGASLPEQYF. The CDR3 nucleotides are TGTGCCAGCAACCCGACAGGGGCGTCCTTACCCGAGCAGTACTTC. The chain employs TRBV9 and TRBJ2-7; the match to TRBD1 covers 8 bases. The junction had 14 bases not matched to a gene; V was cut back by 6 bases and J by 6 bases. In germline, CDR1 is SGDLS, CDR2 YYNGEE. This CDR3 spans 15 amino acids.

V and J are TRBV19 and TRBJ2-4, with 9 bases that match TRBD2. V lost 3 bases to trimming and J lost 10 bases; unmatched junction nucleotides: 4. CDR3 size: 13 residues. Germline CDR1 is LNHDA and CDR2 is SQIVND (reference sequence). CDR3 sequence: CASSMASGDIQYF. In nucleotides, the CDR3 is TGTGCCAGTAGTATGGCTAGCGGGGATATTCAGTACTTC.

V gene TRBV5-6 combines with J gene TRBJ1-2; D not certain. The germline CDR1 and CDR2 sequences are SGHDT and YYEEEE. V was trimmed by 1 base and J by 1 base, leaving 8 bases between them. The length of the CDR3 is 14 residues. The CDR3 is CASSLIGVNYGYTF. The CDR3 nucleotides read TGTGCCAGCAGCTTGATCGGAGTTAACTATGGCTACACCTTC.

The V gene is TRBV28, the J gene TRBJ1-2; D gene ambiguous. Germline V gene data show CDR1 as MDHEN and CDR2 as SYDVKM. Deletions cut 2 bases from V and 6 bases from J, with 7 bases between. The CDR3 has 12 amino acids. This chain's CDR3 is CASSLSLNGYTF. The CDR3 nucleotides read TGTGCCAGCAGTTTAAGCCTAAATGGCTACACCTTC.

V gene TRBV30 combines with J gene TRBJ2-2; 9 bases map to TRBD2. The length of the CDR3 is 15 residues. The germline V gene has CDR1 GTSNPN and CDR2 SVGIG (reference sequence). The J segment lost 2 bases and the V segment lost 4 bases, leaving 5 bases of the junction unmatched. The CDR3 DNA reads TGTGCCTGGATTTTAGCGGGAGTCAACACCGGGGAGCTGTTTTTT. Translating gives CAWILAGVNTGELFF.

This chain links TRBV10-3 with TRBJ1-6; 9 positions agree with TRBD1. V was pared by 2 bases and J by 7 bases, with 3 bases of the junction left unmatched. Germline V gene data show CDR1 as ENHRY and CDR2 as SYGVKD. The CDR3 sequence is 15 residues long. The CDR3 loop reads CAISEVGTGNSPLHF. CDR3 nucleotides: TGTGCCATCAGTGAGGTGGGGACAGGGAATTCACCCCTCCACTTT.

The chain has TRBV6-5 and TRBJ2-7, with 7 bases lining up with TRBD2. The CDR3 loop spans 15 amino acids. Trimming took 5 bases from V and 3 from J; bases not matched to a gene: 10. CDR1 and CDR2 from the germline V gene are MNHEY and SVGAGI. CDR3 region: CASSISGPLNYEQYF. DNA of the CDR3: TGTGCCAGCAGTATTAGCGGGCCCCTAAACTACGAGCAGTACTTC.

This clone was seen more than once but under ten times. The V and J genes are TRBV7-2 and TRBJ1-3; the D is unclear. The CDR3 loop spans 13 amino acids. V was pared by 2 bases and J by 0 bases, with 2 bases between. Per germline, CDR1 SGHTA and CDR2 FQGNSA. CDR3 nucleotide sequence: TGTGCCAGCAGCTTACACTCTGGAAACACCATATATTTT. Protein: CASSLHSGNTIYF. The entire variable domain, with the rest obtained from reference TRBV7-2 and TRBJ1-3, is as follows: GAGVSQSPSNKVTEKGKDVELRCDPISGHTALYWYRQSLGQGLEFLIYFQGNSAPDKSGLPSDRFSAERTGGSVSTLTIQRTQQEDSAVYLCASSLHSGNTIYFGEGSWLTVV.

The rearrangement uses TRBV5-1 and TRBJ2-2, with TRBD2 identical over 7 bases. Trimming at V came to 4 bases and at J to 4 bases, leaving 10 bases not matched to a gene. The CDR3 has 16 residues. Germline lookup yields CDR1 SGHRS and CDR2 YFSETQ. The DNA for the CDR3 is TGCGCCAGCAGCCTTCGCCTAGCGGATGCCACCGGGGAGCTGTTTTTT. Translated: CASSLRLADATGELFF.

The sample holds one count of this clone. The rearrangement links TRBV19 to TRBJ1-5, with 9 bases aligning to TRBD1. This CDR3 is 15 amino acids long. V lost 2 bases, J lost 10 bases, and 9 bases stayed unmatched. In germline, CDR1 is LNHDA, CDR2 SQIVND (reference sequence). In DNA, the CDR3 is TGTGCCAGTAGTATAAAGACAGGGGGGGGACCCCCCCAGCATTTT. Its protein is CASSIKTGGGPPQHF. Filled out from reference TRBV19 and TRBJ1-5, the complete variable domain reads DGGITQSPKYLFRKEGQNVTLSCEQNLNHDAMYWYRQDPGQGLRLIYYSQIVNDFQKGDIAEGYSVSREKKESFPLTVTSAQKNPTAFYLCASSIKTGGGPPQHFGDGTRLSIL.

V is TRBV24-1 and J is TRBJ2-7; 8 bases are a match to TRBD1. Per the germline V gene, CDR1 is KGHDR and CDR2 is SFDVKD. The length of the CDR3 is 14 residues. V lost 10 bases to trimming and J lost 2 bases; unmatched junction nucleotides: 9. The DNA for the CDR3 is TGTGCCACTAGTCCTGGACAGGGAACCTACGAGCAGTACTTC. Protein: CATSPGQGTYEQYF.

The chain couples TRBV27 to TRBJ2-2; D possibly corresponds to TRBD2 (5 bases). The CDR3 length is 15 residues. The ends were cut back, 0 bases at V and 0 bases at J, with 5 bases in the middle. The germline V gene has CDR1 MNHEY and CDR2 SMNVEV (reference sequence). The CDR3 here is CASSLSAANTGELFF. The CDR3 DNA reads as TGTGCCAGCAGTTTATCAGCGGCGAACACCGGGGAGCTGTTTTTT.

This clone was seen only once. The chain recombines TRBV7-9 with TRBJ1-5, with D hard to call. Germline assignment: CDR1 SEHNR and CDR2 FQNEAQ (reference sequence). The CDR3 is made up of 14 amino acids. V was pared by 5 bases and J by 4 bases, with 12 bases between. The CDR3, as DNA: TGTGCCAGCAGCAAGGAGGGTCGGAATCAGCCCCAGCATTTT. Its translation is CASSKEGRNQPQHF.

The chain employs TRBV28 and TRBJ2-1; TRBD1 is a possible D gene (6 bases). CDR3 size: 12 residues. V lost 4 bases and J lost 8, with 9 bases in between. The germline gives CDR1 MDHEN, CDR2 SYDVKM. CDR3: CASSSTGYEQFF. The CDR3 nucleotides read TGTGCCAGCAGTTCGACAGGCTATGAGCAGTTCTTC.

The CDR3 spells CASSSRQGAWYEQYF. The CDR3 DNA follows: TGTGCCAGCAGTTCTCGACAGGGGGCTTGGTACGAGCAGTACTTC. V and J are TRBV27 and TRBJ2-7, with 10 bases matching TRBD1. This CDR3 comprises 15 residues. From germline, CDR1 is MNHEY and CDR2 SMNVEV (reference sequence). Trimming cost V 4 bases and J 4 bases; bases outside gene matches: 7.